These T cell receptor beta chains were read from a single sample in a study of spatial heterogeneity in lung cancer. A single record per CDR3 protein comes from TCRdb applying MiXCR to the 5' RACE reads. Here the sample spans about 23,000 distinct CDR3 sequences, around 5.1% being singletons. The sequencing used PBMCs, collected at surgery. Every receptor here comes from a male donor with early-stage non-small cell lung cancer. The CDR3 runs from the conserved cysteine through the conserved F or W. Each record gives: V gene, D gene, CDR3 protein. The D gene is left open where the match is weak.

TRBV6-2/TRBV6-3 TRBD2 CASSYSSSVGGTDTQYF
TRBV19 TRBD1 CASSYRDRSYNEQFF
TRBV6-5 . CASTPGRLPYEQYF
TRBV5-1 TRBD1 CASVQGTENTGELFF
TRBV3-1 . CASSQDPALSNEKLFF
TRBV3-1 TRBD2 CASSRGTSGNEQFF
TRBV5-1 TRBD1 CASSLGDRATEAFF
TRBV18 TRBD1 CASSPGQGNTEAFF
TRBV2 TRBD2 CASSELRLAAETQYF
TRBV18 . CASSPPAGRDTEAFF
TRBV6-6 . CASRGGGNQPQHF
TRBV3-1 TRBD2 CASSQGLAGGPRTGELFF
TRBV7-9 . CASSDPRPNEQFF
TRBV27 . CASSLSGPGTKQETQYF
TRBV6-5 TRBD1 CASRHPTGVTDTQYF
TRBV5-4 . CASSLSTEPYNEQFF
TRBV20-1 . CSARDEGKSTEAFF
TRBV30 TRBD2 CAWSTGTSGGGSYEQYF
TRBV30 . CAWRWGGGRYGYTF
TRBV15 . CATSRAGVNSPLHF
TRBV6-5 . CASSHWPEGNGNTIYF
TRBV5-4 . CASSLAGAGLNEQFF
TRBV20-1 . CSAIPQGHNSPLHF
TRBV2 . CASSLGGGSYNEQFF
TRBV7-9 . CANSPRVGELFF
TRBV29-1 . CSVLRSTYEQYF
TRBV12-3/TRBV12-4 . CASSDGGSGANVLTF
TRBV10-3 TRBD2 CATSGRAAGETQYF
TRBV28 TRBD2 CASSLLAGAYEQYF
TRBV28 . CASSQNYGYTF
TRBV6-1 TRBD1 CASSEARDRVNEKLFF
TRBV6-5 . CASSYRPLNNEQFF
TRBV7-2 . CASRGAVGEKLFF
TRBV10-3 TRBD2 CATSGRAGYEQYF
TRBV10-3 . CAISESGGQNEKLFF
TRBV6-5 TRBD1 CASREGTGGMGELFF
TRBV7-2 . CASSKGHSTDTQYF
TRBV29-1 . CSVENREGNTGELFF
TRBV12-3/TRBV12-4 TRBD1 CASRDNTGARYGYTF
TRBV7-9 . CASSLQGGLRYNEQFF
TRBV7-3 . CASSPGGSGNTIYF
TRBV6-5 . CASSYLRGIEAFF
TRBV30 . CAWSVSGSRPQHF
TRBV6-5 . CASRITGGVSNQPQHF
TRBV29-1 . CSKTENTEAFF
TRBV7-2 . CASSPGLYYEQYF
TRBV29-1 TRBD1 CSVAGGGREAFF
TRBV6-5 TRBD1 CASSLTGGTNVLTF
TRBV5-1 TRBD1 CASSLQGAGEKLFF